One sample yielded the 23 T cell receptor beta chains listed below, sequenced in a study of blood T cell repertoires in COVID-19. The data were produced by immunoSEQ multiplex PCR, yet TCRdb's version contains in-frame clones alone and is incomplete. The table lists 200,000 to 250,000 clones, approximately 89% of them singletons, with 3.7% in the top ten. The sample comprised PBMCs or T cells enriched from blood (not recorded which). These receptors originate from a woman aged 25 to 39 who had been exposed to COVID-19.

CDR3 bases: TGTGCCAGCAGAGTAATGTCGGCGGGAGGGTATCGGGAAAATGAGCAGTTCTTC. Its translation is CASRVMSAGGYRENEQFF. The chain employs TRBV27 and TRBJ2-1, with 9 bases lining up with TRBD2. The CDR3 sequence is 18 residues long. Germline trimming cut 6 bases from V and 7 bases from J; bases unmatched to any gene: 19. Germline V lookup: CDR1 MNHEY, CDR2 SMNVEV (reference sequence).

The rearrangement links TRBV5-1 to TRBJ2-7; 12 bases map to TRBD2. The V gene's germline CDR1 is SGHRS and CDR2 YFSETQ. The J segment lost 3 bases and the V segment lost 4 bases, leaving 2 bases of the junction unmatched. This CDR3 region has 14 residues. This CDR3 reads CASSPTSGSYEQYF. The DNA of the CDR3 is TGCGCCAGCAGCCCGACTAGCGGGAGCTACGAGCAGTACTTC. Complete variable domain (other parts from reference TRBV5-1 and TRBJ2-7): KAGVTQTPRYLIKTRGQQVTLSCSPISGHRSVSWYQQTPGQGLQFLFEYFSETQRNKGNFPGRFSGRQFSNSRSEMNVSTLELGDSALYLCASSPTSGSYEQYFGPGTRLTVT.

The chain joins TRBV27 to TRBJ1-2; weak D call: TRBD1 (6 bases). The V gene's germline CDR1 is MNHEY and CDR2 SMNVEV (reference sequence). This CDR3 spans 15 amino acids. Between the trimmed V and J ends, which lost 5 bases and 0 bases, there was a span of 13 bases. CDR3 region: CASSPYWTANYGYTF. CDR3 in DNA: TGTGCCAGCAGTCCCTACTGGACAGCTAACTATGGCTACACCTTC.

The chain carries TRBV30 and TRBJ2-7, with TRBD2 matching 13 bases. J was trimmed by 2 bases and V by 2 bases; bases with no gene match: 3. This CDR3 is built from 15 residues. The germline V gene encodes CDR1 GTSNPN and CDR2 SVGIG (reference sequence). The CDR3 loop reads CAWSMGTSGTYEQYF. The CDR3 coding sequence is TGTGCCTGGAGTATGGGGACTAGCGGGACCTACGAGCAGTACTTC.

There are a few counts of this clone. The rearrangement links TRBV25-1 to TRBJ1-5, with D uncertain. CDR1 and CDR2 from the germline V gene are MGHDK and SYGVNS. V dropped 3 bases and J dropped 0 bases, with 9 bases sitting between them. This CDR3 spans 15 amino acids. The CDR3 protein is CASSEEDPSNQPQHF. DNA for the CDR3: TGTGCCAGCAGTGAGGAGGACCCTAGCAATCAGCCCCAGCATTTT.

This chain connects TRBV5-1 to TRBJ2-5; 10 positions match TRBD1. The length of the CDR3 is 13 residues. Trimming removed 7 bases from V and 2 bases from J; junction bases left unmatched: 2. Germline V gives CDR1 SGHRS, CDR2 YFSETQ. In DNA form, the CDR3 reads TGCGCCAGCCGACAGGGGGCTCAAGAGACCCAGTACTTC. Protein: CASRQGAQETQYF.

V is TRBV7-2 and J is TRBJ2-7; 10 nucleotides line up with TRBD2. This CDR3 is 18 amino acids long. Germline V gene lookup returns CDR1 SGHTA and CDR2 FQGNSA. V was pared by 1 base and J by 2 bases, with 11 bases of the junction left unmatched. CDR3 nucleotides: TGTGCCAGCAGCTTAGAAGGTCTAGCGGGAGCTCGCACCTACGAGCAGTACTTC. It specifies CASSLEGLAGARTYEQYF.

J is TRBJ1-4 and V is TRBV19; D unclear. This CDR3 is 14 amino acids long. V was shortened by 9 bases and J by 0 bases, with 11 bases between the two germline ends. Germline assignment: CDR1 LNHDA and CDR2 SQIVND (reference sequence). The CDR3, as DNA: TGTGCCAGCTCCCATAGCGCAACTAATGAAAAACTGTTTTTT. Protein: CASSHSATNEKLFF.

This clone was found a few times. The chain carries TRBV6-5 and TRBJ1-6; 7 nucleotides match TRBD1. From germline, CDR1 is MNHEY and CDR2 SVGAGI. The V and J ends lost 4 bases and 8 bases, in that order; junction bases with no gene match: 8. This CDR3 is built from 15 residues. This chain's CDR3 is CASSSRDSAHSPLHF. In DNA, the CDR3 is TGTGCCAGCAGTTCGCGGGACAGCGCGCATTCACCCCTCCACTTT.

As to this clone: Other nucleotide sequences in the sample specify the same CDR3. This chain joins TRBV5-5 and TRBJ1-2; D perhaps matches TRBD1 (6 bases). Germline CDR1 and CDR2: SGHKS and YYEKEE (reference sequence). The length of the CDR3 is 13 residues. V lost 5 bases and J 4 bases, leaving 12 bases between the germline ends. The CDR3 DNA reads as TGTGCCAGCAGTCGAACAGGGAGCTATGGCTACACCTTC. Translation gives CASSRTGSYGYTF. Using reference TRBV5-5 and TRBJ1-2 for the parts outside the CDR3, the full variable domain is DAGVTQSPTHLIKTRGQQVTLRCSPISGHKSVSWYQQVLGQGPQFIFQYYEKEERGRGNFPDRFSARQFPNYSSELNVNALLLGDSALYLCASSRTGSYGYTFGSGTRLTVV.

V gene TRBV5-4 combines with J gene TRBJ1-2, with D unclear. This CDR3 is 14 amino acids long. V dropped 0 bases and J dropped 8 bases, with 14 bases sitting between them. CDR1 is SGHNT, CDR2 YYREEE, per germline (reference sequence). The CDR3 sequence is CASSLDAASYGYTF. The CDR3 DNA reads TGTGCCAGCAGCTTGGACGCCGCCTCCTACGGCTACACCTTC.

The chain combines TRBV2 with TRBJ1-3, with D tentatively TRBD1 (5 bases). CDR3 length equals 14 residues. Germline CDR1 SNHLY, CDR2 FYNNEI. With 9 bases removed from V and 2 bases from J, the gap between germline ends came to 14 bases. The CDR3 region is CARGEVAAGNTIYF. The DNA of the CDR3 is TGTGCCAGGGGGGAGGTAGCGGCTGGAAACACCATATATTTT.

Written as DNA, the CDR3 is TGTGCCAGCAGTTACGGGGGCCGCTACAATGAGCAGTTCTTC. Translation gives CASSYGGRYNEQFF. This chain joins TRBV6-5 and TRBJ2-1; D is possibly TRBD1 (6 bases). The V and J ends lost 2 bases and 3 bases respectively, with 8 bases between them. Germline CDR1 and CDR2: MNHEY and SVGAGI. The CDR3 contains 14 residues.

This clone has more than one count but fewer than ten. The V call is TRBV7-9, the J call TRBJ2-6, with TRBD2 matching 7 bases. CDR1 and CDR2 from the germline V gene are SEHNR and FQNEAQ (reference sequence). The V segment lost 7 bases and the J segment 0 bases; nucleotides outside the gene matches: 3. CDR3 length: 15 amino acids. Here the CDR3 reads CASTPGGSGANVLTF. The CDR3 DNA sequence: TGTGCCAGCACCCCGGGGGGCTCTGGGGCCAACGTCCTGACTTTC.

This chain links TRBV18 with TRBJ2-7, with 8 bases fitting TRBD1. The CDR3 spans 16 residues. CDR1 and CDR2 from the germline V gene are KGHSH and LQKENI. V lost 3 bases to trimming and J lost 2 bases; unmatched junction nucleotides: 9. The CDR3 DNA follows: TGTGCCAGCTCACCCTCATCCGGGACAGGAGCCTACGAGCAGTACTTC. Protein: CASSPSSGTGAYEQYF.

V is TRBV2 and J is TRBJ1-2; D not certain. Trimming shortened V by 2 bases and J by 4 bases, and 11 bases separated the two germline ends. CDR3 length: 14 residues. Germline-derived CDR1 and CDR2 are SNHLY and FYNNEI. The CDR3, as DNA: TGTGCCAGCAGTGAATTTAGCGGAACCTATGGCTACACCTTC. Its translation: CASSEFSGTYGYTF.

This clone has just one count. The chain is built from TRBV7-2 and TRBJ1-4; 9 nucleotides align to TRBD1. Germline CDR1 and CDR2: SGHTA and FQGNSA. Trimming removed 6 bases from V and 7 bases from J; junction bases left unmatched: 9. The length of the CDR3 is 15 residues. The CDR3 loop is CASRLQGALSEKLFF. The CDR3 DNA reads TGTGCCAGCAGACTACAGGGGGCACTTAGTGAAAAACTGTTTTTT.

CDR3 sequence (DNA): TGCGCCAGCAGCTTGGTTCGCGGTTCCTACGAGCAGTACTTC. It yields the protein CASSLVRGSYEQYF. The V gene is TRBV5-1, the J gene TRBJ2-7; D uncertain. V lost 0 bases and J lost 1, with 8 bases in between. The CDR3 runs 14 residues. In germline, CDR1 is SGHRS, CDR2 YFSETQ.

The chain couples TRBV2 to TRBJ2-2; 12 nucleotides agree with TRBD2. Per germline, CDR1 SNHLY and CDR2 FYNNEI. V was pared by 4 bases and J by 7 bases, with 4 bases of the junction left unmatched. CDR3 length equals 15 residues. CDR3 loop: CASSGTSGMIGELFF. The CDR3 DNA reads TGTGCCAGCAGTGGGACTAGCGGGATGATCGGGGAGCTGTTTTTT.

V gene TRBV5-5 combines with J gene TRBJ2-1; the D gene is possibly TRBD2 (6 bases). Germline-derived CDR1 and CDR2 are SGHKS and YYEKEE (reference sequence). V dropped 0 bases and J dropped 6 bases, with 13 bases sitting between them. CDR3 length: 15 residues. The CDR3 DNA follows: TGTGCCAGCAGCTTGGGGCTAGCGCGTATCAATGAGCAGTTCTTC. Its protein product is CASSLGLARINEQFF.

J is TRBJ2-6 and V is TRBV28; D may be TRBD1 (6 bases). Deletions cut 4 bases from V and 0 bases from J, with 10 bases between. The CDR3 is made up of 16 amino acids. Germline V gives CDR1 MDHEN, CDR2 SYDVKM. In DNA form, the CDR3 reads TGTGCCAGCAGTTCTGCGACAGGCTCTGGGGCCAACGTCCTGACTTTC. Amino acids: CASSSATGSGANVLTF.

This chain joins TRBV30 and TRBJ2-7; TRBD1 is a possible D gene (5 bases). There are 16 residues in the CDR3. In germline, CDR1 is GTSNPN, CDR2 SVGIG (reference sequence). V lost 0 bases, J lost 1 base, and 16 bases lay in between. CDR3 sequence: CAWSVLGRTLSYEQYF. CDR3 in DNA: TGTGCCTGGAGTGTACTGGGCAGGACACTATCCTACGAGCAGTACTTC.

This chain connects TRBV7-9 to TRBJ1-4; possible D gene TRBD1, 5 bases. Per germline, CDR1 SEHNR and CDR2 FQNEAQ (reference sequence). The CDR3 extends over 14 amino acids. Trimming pared 2 bases from V and 8 bases from J, leaving 12 bases between. This chain's CDR3 is CASSLMGLGEKLFF. CDR3 DNA: TGTGCCAGCAGCTTAATGGGGCTCGGGGAAAAACTGTTTTTT.